This T cell receptor beta chain derives from a study of early stage breast cancer tumors. The junction had 8 bases not matched to a gene; V was cut back by 5 bases and J by 3 bases. The CDR3 length is 16 residues. Germline-derived CDR1 and CDR2 are SEHNR and FQNEAQ (reference sequence). Assay used: immunoSEQ multiplex PCR; TCRdb lists only in-frame clones, some missing. The data hold approximately 33,000 clones, with more than 65% observed a single time. The chain has TRBV7-9 and TRBJ2-3; 10 bases are a match to TRBD2. This sequence was found in a person in their forties with breast cancer. The sample was blood. CDR3: CASSTASGRRTDTQYF. The CDR3 coding sequence is TGTGCCAGCAGCACCGCTAGCGGGAGAAGAACAGATACGCAGTATTTT.